This TCR beta chain originates from a study of blood T cells in healthy people across ages. Study findings and constraints: It was the long-lived donors that had more naive CD4+ cells and higher diversity than aged donors.

Healthy individuals of Caucasian origin from Russia, aged about 6 to 100, served as donors. Total RNA amounts of at least 6 micrograms were extracted per sample. It was with a sample-barcoded 5' primer and a J-beta primer mix that a second PCR of roughly 6 to 12 cycles was run. Carrying 12 random nucleotides, a template-switch adaptor labeled each individual cDNA molecule. TCRdb called the 5' RACE reads again in MiXCR, with one record for every CDR3 protein. The repertoire has 1.8 million or so distinct CDR3 sequences, roughly two fifths of them found once; the top ten carry more than 20%. V lost 4 bases, J lost 3 bases, and 8 bases stayed unmatched. This CDR3 region has 15 residues. Germline V gene sequence: CDR1 ENHRY, CDR2 SYGVKD. With respect to this clonotype: Antigen specificity is unknown.

The TCR comes from a human donor in good health. The sample taken for sequencing was blood. The chain employs TRBV10-3 and TRBJ2-7; 8 nucleotides agree with TRBD1. CDR3 coding DNA: TGTGCCATCAGTGCGCGGGACAGGCTTAACTACGAGCAGTACTTC. Translation: CAISARDRLNYEQYF.